This TCR beta chain was sequenced for a study of CD8 T cells in ankylosing spondylitis. Study outcomes and limitations: One TCR beta motif, made up of fewer than 10 highly homologous variants, appeared characteristic of ankylosing spondylitis blood.

Trimming shortened V by 7 bases and J by 7 bases, and 15 bases separated the two germline ends. Per the germline V gene, CDR1 is KGHDR and CDR2 is SFDVKD. This CDR3 has 13 residues. A remark on this clonotype: The target antigen is unknown.

TCRdb reanalysed the 5' RACE reads using MiXCR and keeps one entry per CDR3 protein. This table has approximately 540,000 distinct CDR3 sequences, approximately 12% appearing once. This TCR came from a male donor with ankylosing spondylitis. The gene calls are TRBV24-1 and TRBJ1-1; D is perhaps TRBD1 (5 bases). Sample: blood, either unsorted or a sorted T cell fraction (not recorded which). The CDR3, as DNA: TGTGCCACCAGAGACCGAGACGACAGTGAAGCTTTCTTT. This gives the protein CATRDRDDSEAFF.